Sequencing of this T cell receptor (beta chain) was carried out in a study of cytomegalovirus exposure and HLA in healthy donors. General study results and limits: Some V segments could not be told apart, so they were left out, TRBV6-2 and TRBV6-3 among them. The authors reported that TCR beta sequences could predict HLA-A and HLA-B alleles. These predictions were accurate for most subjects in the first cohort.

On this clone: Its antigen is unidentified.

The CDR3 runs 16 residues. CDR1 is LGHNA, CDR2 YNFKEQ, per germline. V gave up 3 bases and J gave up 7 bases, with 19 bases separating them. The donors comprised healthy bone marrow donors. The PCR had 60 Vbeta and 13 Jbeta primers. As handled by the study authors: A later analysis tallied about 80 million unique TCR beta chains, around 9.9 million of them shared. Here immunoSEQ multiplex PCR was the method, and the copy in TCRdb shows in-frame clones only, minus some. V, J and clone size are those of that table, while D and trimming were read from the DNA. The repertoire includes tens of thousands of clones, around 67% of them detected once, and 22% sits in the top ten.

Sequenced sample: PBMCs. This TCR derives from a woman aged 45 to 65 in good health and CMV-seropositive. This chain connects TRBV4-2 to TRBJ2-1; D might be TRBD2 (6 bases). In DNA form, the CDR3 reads TGTGCCAGCAGCCATCCCTGGGGGGACCCGGGTAATGAGCAGTTCTTC. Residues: CASSHPWGDPGNEQFF.